This passage covers 4 T cell receptor beta chains from one sample sequenced in a study of human T cells and chemical hapten exposure. Stated time point: patch test 3, about 24 weeks after DPC sensitization. The treatment denotes: therapeutic diphenylcyclopropenone sensitization with weekly scalp DPC. TCRdb independently ran MiXCR on the RACE reads; one entry per CDR3 protein. The repertoire consists of about 110,000 distinct CDR3 sequences, with under 35% occurring once and the leading ten covering more than 2.5%. The sequencing used whole blood, collected in connection with sensitization to the hapten diphenylcyclopropenone (DPC). The receptors here all came from a middle-aged man with alopecia areata. Some clones in this sample may be carry-over from other donors' samples.

The rearrangement links TRBV6-5 to TRBJ2-2; 7 positions match TRBD2. Germline CDR1 reads MNHEY; CDR2 reads SVGAGI. The CDR3 totals 15 residues. The V and J ends lost 3 bases and 5 bases, in that order; junction bases with no gene match: 6. The CDR3 spells CASSYAGAVTGELFF. CDR3 in DNA: TGTGCCAGCAGTTATGCGGGAGCGGTGACCGGGGAGCTGTTTTTT.

This clonotype was found a few times. The chain joins TRBV7-9 to TRBJ2-7; D may be TRBD1 (6 bases). V lost 4 bases to trimming and J lost 4 bases, with 8 bases between them. This CDR3 is built from 12 residues. Germline values: CDR1 SEHNR, CDR2 FQNEAQ (reference sequence). CDR3: CASSSTGYEQYF. CDR3 bases: TGTGCCAGCAGCTCAACAGGGTACGAGCAGTACTTC.

This clonotype turned up a few times. V usage is TRBV29-1 and J usage is TRBJ2-1; a possible D gene is TRBD2 (6 bases). The V end lost 6 bases, the J end lost 8 bases, and 11 bases lay between the germline ends. Germline V gene data show CDR1 as SQVTM and CDR2 as ANQGSEA. This CDR3 spans 11 amino acids. The DNA of the CDR3 is TGCAGCGTAATCGGGAGCCATGAGCAGTTCTTC. The encoded protein is CSVIGSHEQFF.

This clonotype appeared a few times. CDR3 in DNA: TGTGCCAGCAGCGAAAGTTGGGGCAGGGACAATGAAAAACTGTTTTTT. Its translation is CASSESWGRDNEKLFF. The chain has TRBV9 and TRBJ1-4, with a weak D call TRBD1 (5 bases). V was trimmed by 3 bases and J by 5 bases, leaving 17 bases between them. CDR1 and CDR2 (germline): SGDLS, YYNGEE. CDR3 length: 16 amino acids.